This T cell receptor (beta chain) was sequenced in a study of PD-L1 blockade in urothelial cancer. Using immunoSEQ multiplex PCR, the repertoire was profiled, and TCRdb retains in-frame clones only, with some absent. Of 30,000 to 40,000 clones listed, 84% were seen once; the top ten hold about 31%. Germline CDR1 is SGHRS and CDR2 is YFSETQ. Trimming pared 4 bases from V and 0 bases from J, leaving 11 bases between. CDR3 length: 15 residues. The TCR originated in a man aged 60-69 years with urothelial cancer. The chain recombines TRBV5-1 with TRBJ1-3; no firm D call. The material sequenced was PBMCs, taken around atezolizumab (anti-PD-L1) treatment. This CDR3 is CASSREGSSGNTIYF. Here the CDR3 DNA reads TGCGCCAGCAGCAGGGAGGGTAGCTCTGGAAACACCATATATTTT. Looking up the rest from reference TRBV5-1 and TRBJ1-3 gives the full variable domain: KAGVTQTPRYLIKTRGQQVTLSCSPISGHRSVSWYQQTPGQGLQFLFEYFSETQRNKGNFPGRFSGRQFSNSRSEMNVSTLELGDSALYLCASSREGSSGNTIYFGEGSWLTVV.